This TCR beta chain was sequenced in a study of T cell changes during pregnancy in multiple sclerosis. Trimming removed 2 bases from V and 3 bases from J; junction bases left unmatched: 3. There are 14 residues in the CDR3. The germline V gene encodes CDR1 SGHKS and CDR2 YYEKEE (reference sequence). Using immunoSEQ multiplex PCR, the repertoire was profiled, and TCRdb retains in-frame clones only, with some absent. Among 36,000 or so clones listed, around 92% were seen once. This receptor was identified in a female donor with multiple sclerosis, enrolled in a pregnancy study. Sequencing input: PBMCs (not recorded whether the cells were cultured). J is TRBJ1-2 and V is TRBV5-5, with TRBD1 identical over 8 bases. The CDR3 loop reads CASSLGQGDYGYTF. The CDR3 bases are TGTGCCAGCAGCTTAGGACAGGGCGACTATGGCTACACCTTC.